The sequence of this T cell receptor (beta chain) was determined in a study of blood T cell repertoires in COVID-19. Study at large: Donors in the United States, Italy and Spain gave samples during acute or convalescent COVID-19. Nucleic acid was either cDNA or gDNA, and it came from T cells, B-cell-depleted T cells, or PBMCs.

In the original processing: How many nucleated cells were present was estimated from reference gene primer amplification. Assay used: immunoSEQ multiplex PCR; TCRdb lists only in-frame clones, some missing. V and J calls and clone size are as listed in that table; D and trimming were resolved from the DNA. The sample shows about 140,000 clones, 80% to 85% of them seen only once. The clonotype was recovered from a woman older than 75 with acute or convalescent COVID-19. Sequencing was performed on peripheral blood.

The CDR3 nucleotides read TGTGCCAGCAGCGCGACCAGGGTTAGGTACAATGAGCAGTTCTTC. This codes for CASSATRVRYNEQFF. V usage is TRBV11-2 and J usage is TRBJ2-1, with D possibly being TRBD1 (5 bases). V was trimmed by 5 bases and J by 4 bases, leaving 15 bases between them. CDR1 is SGHAT and CDR2 is FQNNGV in the germline V gene. The CDR3 runs to 15 residues.